This TCR beta chain was obtained from a study of beta chain features in type 1 diabetes. Study-wide results and caveats: The naive, central memory and Treg TCRB repertoires of patients appeared to be more similar to one another than those of healthy donors. Although PCR might favor shorter templates, it would do so equally in patients and controls.

All of the isolated RNA was reverse transcribed, so expressed TCRB transcripts were sequenced. TCRdb's copy holds only in-frame clones and misses some; the assay was immunoSEQ multiplex PCR. The sample carries over 700,000 clones, roughly a sixth recorded once. CD45RO/CCR7/CD25/CD127/CD95/CD27 separated CD4+ naive, central memory, regulatory and stem cell-like memory cells by sorting. The V gene end was trimmed by 3 bases and the J gene end by 11 bases; junction bases not matched to a gene: 9. This CDR3 comprises 14 residues. Germline V gene lookup returns CDR1 SGHTA and CDR2 FQGTGA. To note about this clone: As yet, its antigen is unknown.

The chain couples TRBV7-3 to TRBJ2-5; 10 bases align to TRBD1. Sequencing was carried out using naive CD4+ T cells from blood. This TCR was sampled from a woman between 18 and 29 years old in good health. The CDR3 spells CASSFAGTGEEQYF. The CDR3 nucleotides read TGTGCCAGCAGCTTCGCCGGGACAGGGGAAGAGCAGTACTTC.